This record covers a single T cell receptor beta chain. The antigen remains undetermined. Measured with immunoSEQ multiplex PCR; TCRdb has only the in-frame clones, and not every one. The sample holds some 100,000 clones, 70% to 90% seen once. This entry comes from a study of cytomegalovirus exposure and HLA in healthy donors. Study-level findings and limits: Later, an analysis found that TCR clusters from the first cohort tended to co-occur in the roughly 110 validation repertoires. Researchers catalogued around 150 TCR beta chains as cytomegalovirus-associated. The classifier reportedly diagnosed cytomegalovirus status with high sensitivity and specificity.

V lost 4 bases and J lost 2; bases outside the gene matches: 12. This CDR3 has 17 amino acids. The germline V gene encodes CDR1 LNHDA and CDR2 SQIVND (reference sequence). Sequenced sample: PBMCs. The receptor was derived from a man in his late teens or twenties in good health and CMV-seropositive. The chain links TRBV19 to TRBJ2-3, with TRBD1 matching over 7 bases. This CDR3 reads CASSTTYLDRHTDTQYF. The CDR3 DNA follows: TGTGCCAGTAGTACAACTTACTTGGACAGGCACACAGATACGCAGTATTTT. The full variable domain, in which reference TRBV19 and TRBJ2-3 provide the parts outside the CDR3, is DGGITQSPKYLFRKEGQNVTLSCEQNLNHDAMYWYRQDPGQGLRLIYYSQIVNDFQKGDIAEGYSVSREKKESFPLTVTSAQKNPTAFYLCASSTTYLDRHTDTQYFGPGTRLTVL.